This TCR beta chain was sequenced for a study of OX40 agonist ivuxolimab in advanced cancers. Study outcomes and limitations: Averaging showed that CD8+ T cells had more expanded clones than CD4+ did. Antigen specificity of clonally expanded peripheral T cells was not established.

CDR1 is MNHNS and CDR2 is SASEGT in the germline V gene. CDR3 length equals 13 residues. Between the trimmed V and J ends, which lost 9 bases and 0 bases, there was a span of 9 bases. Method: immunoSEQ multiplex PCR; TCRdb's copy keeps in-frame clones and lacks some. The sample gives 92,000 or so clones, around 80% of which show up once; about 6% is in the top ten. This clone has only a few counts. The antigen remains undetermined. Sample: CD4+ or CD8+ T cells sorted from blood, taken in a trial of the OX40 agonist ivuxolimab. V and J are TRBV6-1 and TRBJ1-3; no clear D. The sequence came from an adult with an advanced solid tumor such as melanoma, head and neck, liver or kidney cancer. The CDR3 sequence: CASQPSSGNTIYF. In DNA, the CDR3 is TGTGCCAGTCAGCCTAGCTCTGGAAACACCATATATTTT.